Listed here are 32 T cell receptor beta chains from one sample, sequenced in a study of regulatory and conventional T cells in RAG deficiency. Genomic DNA came from blood regulatory T cells gated CD4+ CD25-high CD127-low. TCRdb keeps only in-frame clones here, not all; method: immunoSEQ multiplex PCR. The sample has some 28,000 clones; about 89% are singletons. These sequences were also reported in another study, on regulatory T cells. That investigation notes: The PCR used 52 TRBV and 13 TRBJ primers.

The specimen sequenced was Tregs sorted from blood. The receptors shown here come from a human donor in good health.

In the case of this clone: Relative to the germline gene, one junction end is altered; a read error may explain this. The chain recombines TRBV10-3 with TRBJ1-1, with 7 bases aligning to TRBD1. The CDR3 length is 15 residues. Germline CDR1 and CDR2: ENHRY and SYGVKD. Here the CDR3 reads CVISDPGGVSTEAFF. The CDR3 DNA reads as TGTGTCATCAGTGACCCAGGGGGGGTTAGCACTGAAGCTTTCTTT.

The CDR3 spells CAWRGAGGHEQYF. The CDR3, as DNA: TGTGCCTGGAGAGGGGCAGGGGGCCACGAGCAGTACTTC. The rearrangement links TRBV30 to TRBJ2-7; 8 positions agree with TRBD1. This CDR3 has 13 residues. V lost 3 bases, J lost 5 bases, and 6 bases stayed unmatched. Germline CDR1 is GTSNPN and CDR2 is SVGIG (reference sequence).

J is TRBJ1-2 and V is TRBV19; D is unresolved. CDR3 length equals 12 residues. V was cut by 3 bases and J by 5 bases, with 7 bases left in between. Germline CDR1 and CDR2: LNHDA and SQIVND (reference sequence). CDR3 protein: CASSMMLYGYTF. The DNA of the CDR3 is TGTGCCAGTAGTATGATGCTATATGGCTACACCTTC.

In nucleotides, the CDR3 is TGTGCCAGCAGTGAAGTCGGCTCCTATAATTCACCCCTCCACTTT. This translates into CASSEVGSYNSPLHF. This chain uses TRBV6-1 with TRBJ1-6; D gene unclear. Germline lookup yields CDR1 MNHNS and CDR2 SASEGT. V lost 1 base to trimming and J lost 0 bases, with 4 bases between them. CDR3 length: 15 residues.

The CDR3 sequence is CASSLVGLNEQFF. CDR3 bases: TGTGCCAGCAGCTTAGTAGGCCTCAATGAGCAGTTCTTC. This chain links TRBV11-2 with TRBJ2-1, with D uncertain. V lost 1 base to trimming and J lost 6 bases, with 7 bases between them. Germline loops: CDR1 SGHAT, CDR2 FQNNGV. The CDR3 consists of 13 residues.

The chain is built from TRBV7-2 and TRBJ1-4, with D tentatively TRBD1 (5 bases). CDR3 size: 16 residues. Germline values: CDR1 SGHTA, CDR2 FQGNSA. Trimming shortened V by 8 bases and J by 7 bases, and 23 bases separated the two germline ends. The CDR3 loop is CASARGAGERFEKLFF. The CDR3 DNA follows: TGTGCCAGCGCAAGAGGGGCAGGTGAAAGATTTGAAAAACTGTTTTTT.

The rearrangement links TRBV4-1 to TRBJ2-7; D possibly corresponds to TRBD2 (6 bases). Germline V gene data show CDR1 as MGHRA and CDR2 as YSYEKL. Trimming pared 0 bases from V and 3 bases from J, leaving 9 bases between. The CDR3 has 14 amino acids. CDR3 nucleotide sequence: TGCGCCAGCAGCCAAGATCCGGGGGACTACGAGCAGTACTTC. This sequence encodes CASSQDPGDYEQYF.

The chain has TRBV27 and TRBJ1-2; D is unclear. V was shortened by 1 base and J by 8 bases, with 14 bases between the two germline ends. Germline-derived CDR1 and CDR2 are MNHEY and SMNVEV (reference sequence). The CDR3 spans 14 residues. CDR3 coding DNA: TGTGCCAGCAGTTTATTAGGGCGGTCGCACGGCTACACCTTC. This codes for CASSLLGRSHGYTF.

This clone came up once. A read error may produce the germline difference seen at one junction end. The chain combines TRBV5-8 with TRBJ1-2, with TRBD1 matching over 8 bases. The CDR3 is made up of 15 amino acids. The germline gives CDR1 SGHTS, CDR2 YDEGEE. CDR3 DNA: TGTGCCAGAAGCTCCCCCGGACAGGGTGTCTATGGCTACACCTTC. Translating gives CARSSPGQGVYGYTF.

Comments on this clone: The sample contains more than one DNA sequence encoding this CDR3. The J gene is TRBJ1-4, the V gene TRBV5-1, with 8 positions matching TRBD1. Germline CDR1 SGHRS, CDR2 YFSETQ. V trimming: 4 bases; J trimming: 5 bases; junction bases outside the gene matches: 4. The CDR3 is made up of 14 amino acids. This CDR3 reads CASSLGQGNEKLFF. CDR3 in DNA: TGCGCCAGCAGCCTAGGACAGGGAAATGAAAAACTGTTTTTT. The variable domain in full, with the rest retrieved from reference TRBV5-1 and TRBJ1-4, is KAGVTQTPRYLIKTRGQQVTLSCSPISGHRSVSWYQQTPGQGLQFLFEYFSETQRNKGNFPGRFSGRQFSNSRSEMNVSTLELGDSALYLCASSLGQGNEKLFFGSGTQLSVL.

The count of this clone is one. The chain employs TRBV2 and TRBJ1-1; TRBD1 matches 7 bases. The CDR3 covers 14 residues. CDR1 SNHLY and CDR2 FYNNEI come from the germline V gene. The V and J ends lost 8 bases and 2 bases, in that order; junction bases with no gene match: 8. In nucleotides, the CDR3 is TGTGCCAGCCTCTGGACAGGTACAAACACTGAAGCTTTCTTT. Translating it yields CASLWTGTNTEAFF.

The chain employs TRBV19 and TRBJ2-1, with 11 bases that match TRBD2. Germline values: CDR1 LNHDA, CDR2 SQIVND (reference sequence). The CDR3 is 15 amino acids. J was trimmed by 7 bases and V by 5 bases; bases with no gene match: 7. DNA for the CDR3: TGTGCCAGTAGTCCCGGGACTAGCGGTCTGAATGAGCAGTTCTTC. This sequence encodes CASSPGTSGLNEQFF.

The chain recombines TRBV5-5 with TRBJ2-7; no reliable D call. Trimming took 1 base from V and 0 from J, leaving 5 bases between them. Germline V gene sequence: CDR1 SGHKS, CDR2 YYEKEE (reference sequence). This CDR3 region has 13 residues. DNA of the CDR3: TGTGCCAGCAGCTTGTCGGCCTCCTACGAGCAGTACTTC. Translating gives CASSLSASYEQYF.

The chain has TRBV5-1 and TRBJ2-2; D remains ambiguous. The V end was cut by 4 bases, the J end by 7 bases, with 20 bases between. The CDR3 is 16 amino acids. CDR1 is SGHRS and CDR2 is YFSETQ in the germline V gene. CDR3 amino acids: CASSPYSTPGVGELFF. The CDR3 DNA reads TGCGCCAGCAGCCCATACAGCACTCCAGGCGTCGGGGAGCTGTTTTTT.

V and J are TRBV6-5 and TRBJ2-4; the D is unclear. Trimming took off 6 bases at V and 1 base at J, with 4 bases between the two ends. The V gene's germline CDR1 is MNHEY and CDR2 SVGAGI. The CDR3 covers 12 residues. The CDR3, as DNA: TGTGCCAGCAGGGGGGCCAAAAACATTCAGTACTTC. It specifies CASRGAKNIQYF.

A single count supports this clone. The chain has TRBV27 and TRBJ2-7; TRBD1 matches at 7 bases. The CDR3 runs 14 residues. CDR1 and CDR2 from the germline V gene are MNHEY and SMNVEV (reference sequence). V lost 4 bases to trimming and J lost 12 bases; unmatched junction nucleotides: 15. The CDR3 is CASSSPGEPGQWYF. The CDR3 region has the DNA TGTGCCAGCAGTTCCCCTGGGGAACCGGGACAGTGGTACTTC.

The sample holds a few counts of this clone. This chain joins TRBV5-1 and TRBJ2-7, with D possibly matching TRBD2 (6 bases). The germline V and J ends were trimmed by 5 bases and 2 bases, with 8 bases remaining between them. This CDR3 comprises 12 residues. Germline lookup yields CDR1 SGHRS and CDR2 YFSETQ. The DNA of the CDR3 is TGCGCCAGCAGTGCGGGAACCTACGAGCAGTACTTC. As protein: CASSAGTYEQYF.

The J gene is TRBJ1-5, the V gene TRBV15; D ambiguous. The CDR3 loop spans 13 amino acids. The V end lost 0 bases, the J end lost 5 bases, and 5 bases lay between the germline ends. Germline-derived CDR1 and CDR2 are LNHNV and YYDKDF (reference sequence). In DNA form, the CDR3 reads TGTGCCACCAGCAGAGATTTGGATCAGCCCCAGCATTTT. Its translation is CATSRDLDQPQHF.

The chain links TRBV6-5 to TRBJ1-1; D is ambiguous. The germline CDR1 and CDR2 sequences are MNHEY and SVGAGI. The CDR3 is 11 amino acids. Trimming pared 9 bases from V and 5 bases from J, leaving 10 bases between. CDR3 sequence reads: CASLGWTEAFF. The CDR3 DNA follows: TGTGCCAGTCTCGGATGGACTGAAGCTTTCTTT.

This clone was recorded once. The chain has TRBV20-1 and TRBJ2-5; D is uncertain. This CDR3 region has 11 residues. The germline CDR1 and CDR2 sequences are DFQATT and SNEGSKA (reference sequence). V was pared by 3 bases and J by 5 bases, with 7 bases between. CDR3 DNA: TGCAGTGCTAGTGGGGTGGAGACCCAGTACTTC. Encoded protein: CSASGVETQYF.

V is TRBV11-3 and J is TRBJ2-3; 7 bases are a match to TRBD1. Trimming cost V 5 bases and J 7 bases; bases outside gene matches: 6. The CDR3 covers 13 residues. The germline V gene has CDR1 SGHNT and CDR2 YENEEA. The CDR3 nucleotides are TGTGCCAGCAGCGGTAGGGGGCATAATACGCAGTATTTT. Amino acid sequence: CASSGRGHNTQYF.

Only one count was recorded for this clone. The chain joins TRBV2 to TRBJ1-6, with D perhaps TRBD1 (5 bases). From germline, CDR1 is SNHLY and CDR2 FYNNEI. Trimming left V 7 bases short and J 11 bases short, with 21 bases between. This CDR3 is built from 15 residues. CDR3 amino acids: CASTFGTRGTAPLHF. CDR3 coding DNA: TGTGCCAGCACGTTCGGGACCCGGGGAACCGCACCCCTCCACTTT.

The V call is TRBV29-1, the J call TRBJ2-5; 9 bases line up with TRBD2. This CDR3 is 15 amino acids long. The germline V gene has CDR1 SQVTM and CDR2 ANQGSEA. The trim removed 4 bases at V and 1 base at J, leaving 7 bases unmatched. The CDR3 spells CSVVLLAGSQETQYF. For the CDR3, the DNA is TGCAGCGTTGTCTTGCTAGCGGGGAGCCAAGAGACCCAGTACTTC.

The chain has TRBV7-2 and TRBJ1-1; D might be TRBD1 (5 bases). With 4 bases removed from V and 1 base from J, the gap between germline ends came to 7 bases. Germline-derived CDR1 and CDR2 are SGHTA and FQGNSA. This CDR3 region has 13 residues. The CDR3 coding sequence is TGTGCCAGCAGCTGGACACGGAACACTGAAGCTTTCTTT. Its protein product is CASSWTRNTEAFF.

The table lists this clone with a few counts. V gene TRBV7-2 combines with J gene TRBJ1-5; no clear D gene. This CDR3 spans 13 amino acids. V lost 1 base, J lost 15 bases, and 16 bases lay in between. Germline CDR1 reads SGHTA; CDR2 reads FQGNSA. The CDR3 DNA reads as TGTGCCAGCAGCTTAGAAGTCCGGGCCAAAGGGCATTTT. Translation: CASSLEVRAKGHF.

The CDR3, as DNA: TGTGCCAGCAGCTTGGAAGTAGACGGGGTCTACGAGCAGTACTTC. Its translation is CASSLEVDGVYEQYF. The V and J genes are TRBV5-5 and TRBJ2-7, with D maybe TRBD2 (5 bases). The CDR3 is 15 amino acids. Germline V gives CDR1 SGHKS, CDR2 YYEKEE (reference sequence). The V end lost 0 bases, the J end lost 3 bases, and 13 bases lay between the germline ends.

This clone was seen a single time. In nucleotides, the CDR3 is TGTGCCAGCAGCTTAGAAAGGACAGGGATCTCACCCCTCCACTTT. Its translation is CASSLERTGISPLHF. The chain carries TRBV7-2 and TRBJ1-6; TRBD1 agrees at 8 bases. This CDR3 region has 15 residues. Losses at the gene ends were 1 base for V and 10 bases for J; bases not matched to a gene: 6. The germline CDR1 and CDR2 sequences are SGHTA and FQGNSA.

The rearrangement uses TRBV18 and TRBJ1-6, with D perhaps TRBD1 (5 bases). The ends were cut back, 4 bases at V and 7 bases at J, with 17 bases in the middle. CDR3 size: 16 residues. Germline V CDR1 and CDR2: KGHSH, LQKENI. CDR3 sequence reads: CASSRTSAGGNSPLHF. The CDR3 DNA sequence: TGTGCCAGCTCACGAACCTCAGCTGGGGGGAATTCACCCCTCCACTTT.

The chain carries TRBV2 and TRBJ1-1; TRBD1 aligns across 7 bases. Germline V CDR1 and CDR2: SNHLY, FYNNEI. J gave up 0 bases and V 9 bases, and 1 base lay outside the gene matches. The CDR3 is made up of 12 amino acids. CDR3: CARGQMNTEAFF. For the CDR3, the DNA is TGTGCCAGGGGACAGATGAACACTGAAGCTTTCTTT.

This chain joins TRBV6-5 and TRBJ1-1, with a weak D call TRBD1 (5 bases). V lost 0 bases to trimming and J lost 3 bases, with 8 bases between them. CDR1 and CDR2 (germline): MNHEY, SVGAGI. This CDR3 is built from 14 residues. CDR3 DNA: TGTGCCAGCAGTTACTCGGGGGGGGACACTGAAGCTTTCTTT. This encodes CASSYSGGDTEAFF.

The CDR3 coding sequence is TGTGCCAGCAGTATGGGTCGGGGCTTGGGGGAGCTGTTTTTT. Protein product: CASSMGRGLGELFF. The chain carries TRBV28 and TRBJ2-2, with D perhaps assigned TRBD1 or TRBD2 (5 bases each). The V and J ends lost 5 bases and 8 bases respectively, with 15 bases between them. The CDR3 sequence is 14 residues long. CDR1 is MDHEN and CDR2 is SYDVKM in the germline V gene.

The chain uses TRBV7-8 and TRBJ1-6, with 7 bases that match TRBD1. The CDR3 is made up of 17 amino acids. Germline loops: CDR1 SGHVS, CDR2 FQNEAQ. J lost 4 bases, V lost 1 base, and 7 bases had no gene match. The CDR3 nucleotides read TGTGCCAGCAGCTTAGTTACAGGGGCCTTTTATAATTCACCCCTCCACTTT. Amino acids: CASSLVTGAFYNSPLHF.